The present TCR beta chain was sequenced within a study of early T cells in non-severe SARS-CoV-2 infection. Study in general: Unsorted whole-blood RNA was sequenced in bulk, leaving chains unpaired.

The protocol attached unique molecular identifiers to individual cDNA molecules. TCRdb recomputed calls from the 5' RACE reads with MiXCR, one row per CDR3 protein. The data show 40,000 to 60,000 distinct CDR3 sequences, with approximately 8.1% seen just once and 5% to 6.5% held by the top ten. Study-level findings and limits: Reliance on VDJdb matching favored anti-spike CD8 responses; private and CD4 specificities were missed.

Termini included, the CDR3 measures 18 amino acids. In this sample, this clonotype turned up many times. Its antigen is as yet unknown. The DNA is omitted, as the CDR3 cannot be located on it reliably, and the CDR3 follows TCRdb's listing. The TCR sequence derives from an adult who was a healthcare worker with PCR-confirmed SARS-CoV-2 infection or an uninfected control (not recorded which). The sample was whole blood. The rearrangement links TRBV7-5 to TRBJ1-6; no DNA check was done on the table's D call, TRBD1. TRBV7-5 corresponds to a pseudogene. CDR3 in amino acids: CISVSEAFASRVGSPLHF.